These 18 T cell receptor beta chains were all obtained from the same sample, sequenced in a study of blood T cell repertoires in COVID-19. Sequencing used immunoSEQ multiplex PCR; TCRdb keeps in-frame clones, though not all of them. This table has hundreds of thousands of clones, 88% appearing once. The sequencing sample was made of peripheral blood. Every receptor here comes from a woman aged 25 to 45 who had recovered from COVID-19.

The chain employs TRBV18 and TRBJ1-6, with D maybe TRBD1 (6 bases). Germline CDR1 reads KGHSH; CDR2 reads LQKENI. V was pared by 3 bases and J by 8 bases, with 14 bases between. CDR3 length: 15 residues. The CDR3 here is CASSPRPDSYSPLHF. The CDR3 region has the DNA TGTGCCAGCTCACCCCGCCCGGACAGCTATTCACCCCTCCACTTT.

The chain has TRBV2 and TRBJ2-3; unclear D gene. Germline CDR1 SNHLY, CDR2 FYNNEI. Trimming pared 4 bases from V and 2 bases from J, leaving 10 bases between. This CDR3 comprises 14 residues. CDR3 residues: CASSGAPVTDTQYF. The CDR3 bases are TGTGCCAGCAGTGGGGCCCCCGTCACAGATACGCAGTATTTT.

V gene TRBV7-3 combines with J gene TRBJ2-3; TRBD1 agrees at 10 bases. V shed 1 base and J 4 bases; nucleotides not matched to a gene: 8. CDR1 and CDR2 from the germline V gene are SGHTA and FQGTGA. This CDR3 region has 17 residues. The chain's CDR3 is CASSLRSGQGDPDTQYF. The CDR3, as DNA: TGTGCCAGCAGCTTAAGGTCAGGACAGGGGGACCCAGATACGCAGTATTTT.

This clone was seen once. This chain uses TRBV6-5 with TRBJ2-7; maybe TRBD2 (6 bases). Germline CDR1 reads MNHEY; CDR2 reads SVGAGI. CDR3 length: 15 amino acids. V lost 2 bases and J lost 1, with 12 bases in between. The CDR3 sequence: CASSYGPGGSYEQYF. The CDR3, as DNA: TGTGCCAGCAGTTACGGGCCCGGAGGGTCCTACGAGCAGTACTTC.

The J gene is TRBJ1-5, the V gene TRBV24-1; TRBD1 matches 10 bases. From germline, CDR1 is KGHDR and CDR2 SFDVKD. There are 18 residues in the CDR3. V was clipped by 5 bases and J by 1 base; unmatched bases: 10. Here the CDR3 DNA reads TGTGCCACCAGTGGGGACAGGGGAAAGGGCGGAAGCAATCAGCCCCAGCATTTT. It yields the protein CATSGDRGKGGSNQPQHF.

The V gene is TRBV5-1, the J gene TRBJ2-7, with TRBD2 matching over 7 bases. The CDR3 covers 14 residues. Trimming cost V 4 bases and J 4 bases; bases outside gene matches: 8. Germline assignment: CDR1 SGHRS and CDR2 YFSETQ. The CDR3 DNA follows: TGCGCCAGCAGCCCGAGCGGGGAACTTTACGAGCAGTACTTC. Protein product: CASSPSGELYEQYF.

The gene calls are TRBV6-5 and TRBJ1-1; 7 bases are shared with TRBD1. The CDR3 is 15 residues long. The trim removed 5 bases at V and 0 bases at J, leaving 6 bases unmatched. Germline V gives CDR1 MNHEY, CDR2 SVGAGI. The chain's CDR3 is CASSPRGQMNTEAFF. CDR3 in DNA: TGTGCCAGCAGTCCTCGGGGACAGATGAACACTGAAGCTTTCTTT.

V is TRBV4-2 and J is TRBJ1-2; 8 bases are shared with TRBD1. CDR1 is LGHNA, CDR2 YNFKEQ, per germline. J was trimmed by 4 bases and V by 4 bases; bases with no gene match: 8. The CDR3 sequence is 15 residues long. The CDR3, as DNA: TGTGCCAGCAGCCGAGGACAGGGCCCCGGCTATGGCTACACCTTC. Residues: CASSRGQGPGYGYTF.

The chain employs TRBV27 and TRBJ1-1; TRBD1 matches 7 bases. V lost 4 bases to trimming and J lost 4 bases; unmatched junction nucleotides: 6. The CDR3 extends over 14 amino acids. Germline CDR1 MNHEY, CDR2 SMNVEV (reference sequence). Here the CDR3 DNA reads TGTGCCAGCAGTTGGACGACAGGGATCACTGAAGCTTTCTTT. It codes for CASSWTTGITEAFF.

CDR3 sequence (DNA): TGTGCCAGCAGCTTATCGACAGGAACGCAGTATTTT. Its translation is CASSLSTGTQYF. The chain couples TRBV7-2 to TRBJ2-3; D perhaps matches TRBD1 (6 bases). Per germline, CDR1 SGHTA and CDR2 FQGNSA. Trimming removed 2 bases from V and 9 bases from J, with 9 bases in between. CDR3 length: 12 amino acids.

This clone was picked up one time. This rearrangement joins TRBV24-1 to TRBJ2-5; 9 bases fit TRBD1. The CDR3 runs 16 residues. Germline trimming cut 0 bases from V and 5 bases from J; bases unmatched to any gene: 6. CDR1 is KGHDR, CDR2 SFDVKD, per germline. In DNA form, the CDR3 reads TGTGCCACCAGTGATTTGCAACAGGGGGCCAGGGAGACCCAGTACTTC. It is translated as CATSDLQQGARETQYF.

The chain couples TRBV28 to TRBJ2-2; no reliable D call. V lost 5 bases and J lost 3, with 7 bases in between. Looked up from germline, CDR1 is MDHEN and CDR2 is SYDVKM. This CDR3 has 13 residues. The CDR3 loop is CASSLSYTGELFF. CDR3 bases: TGTGCCAGCAGTCTCTCCTACACCGGGGAGCTGTTTTTT.

The chain couples TRBV7-2 to TRBJ2-3; D is unclear. This CDR3 spans 14 amino acids. V was trimmed by 5 bases and J by 1 base, leaving 10 bases between them. Germline loops: CDR1 SGHTA, CDR2 FQGNSA. CDR3 in DNA: TGTGCCAGCAGCAGGTCGGGTGGCACAGATACGCAGTATTTT. Protein: CASSRSGGTDTQYF.

This chain links TRBV15 with TRBJ1-1; TRBD1 aligns across 7 bases. V gave up 3 bases and J gave up 1 base; unmatched junction bases: 5. The germline V gene encodes CDR1 LNHNV and CDR2 YYDKDF (reference sequence). The CDR3 totals 15 residues. The CDR3 here is CATSSYRGRNTEAFF. The CDR3 nucleotides read TGTGCCACCAGCAGTTACAGGGGCCGGAACACTGAAGCTTTCTTT.

This rearrangement joins TRBV6-4 to TRBJ1-1, with a tentative D call TRBD1 (5 bases). The CDR3 has 13 residues. Germline CDR1 reads MRHNA; CDR2 reads SNTAGT. V was clipped by 5 bases and J by 2 bases, with 9 bases between them. The CDR3 nucleotides read TGTGCCAGCAGTCCACAGGCTAACACTGAAGCTTTCTTT. It codes for CASSPQANTEAFF.

The genes are TRBV28 and TRBJ2-1; tentatively, D is TRBD2 (5 bases). The germline gives CDR1 MDHEN, CDR2 SYDVKM. Trimming took 8 bases from V and 7 from J, leaving 12 bases between them. The CDR3 runs 12 residues. The CDR3 DNA follows: TGTGCCAGCGTCCGAGGGATTAATGAGCAGTTCTTC. As protein: CASVRGINEQFF.

V is TRBV4-2 and J is TRBJ2-3; TRBD2 aligns across 9 bases. Per the germline V gene, CDR1 is LGHNA and CDR2 is YNFKEQ. The CDR3 totals 17 residues. V was clipped by 0 bases and J by 6 bases; unmatched bases: 10. The CDR3 nucleotides read TGTGCCAGCAGCCAAGATCTGCGGGGGGGATCCAGGGATACGCAGTATTTT. This encodes CASSQDLRGGSRDTQYF.

With regard to this clone: Other DNA sequences from this sample encode an identical CDR3 as well. The chain recombines TRBV9 with TRBJ1-2, with a possible D match to TRBD1 (6 bases). Per the germline V gene, CDR1 is SGDLS and CDR2 is YYNGEE. The CDR3 has 14 amino acids. The V end was cut by 0 bases, the J end by 2 bases, with 8 bases between. The CDR3 nucleotides are TGTGCCAGCAGCGTAGGGCAGGGGAACTATGGCTACACCTTC. It yields the protein CASSVGQGNYGYTF.